This TCR beta chain was identified in a study of blood T cell repertoires in COVID-19 (dated by TCRdb to about 2020). Describing the broader study: Samples from collaborators originated in the United States, Italy and Spain and spanned both the acute and convalescent phases of COVID-19. The repertoires were made available in a free public database intended to serve as a resource for research on the immune response to SARS-CoV-2. Samples came from the ongoing ImmuneRACE study (first 160 participants) plus 1,254 subjects from 6 global collaborators. Sample metadata almost always included a de-identified subject ID, COVID-19 status, age in years and sex. HLA class I and class II types, where available, came from metadata supplied by the sample provider rather than from assay-based typing. Subjects who had been exposed to COVID-19, were actively infected with it, or had recovered from it provided the deeply sampled blood TCRbeta repertoires that made up the dataset. The material from the prospective study consisted of cDNA or gDNA derived from T cells, B-cell-depleted T cells, or PBMCs. Beyond this particular receptor, the publication reports: The amount of clinical and demographic metadata varied by source and participant and was provided uncurated.

Comment on this clone: Its antigen is not yet known. No per-base quality is available; no much larger clone lies one base away. The sample has other DNA sequences that encode this CDR3 too.

Another Seattle source contributed samples from volunteer blood donors who had recovered from COVID-19. The collaborating institutions used their own protocols to collect whole blood in K2EDTA tubes. For TCRbeta analysis, collaborators shipped samples in one of three forms: frozen whole blood, isolated PBMCs, or DNA extracted from either of those sample types. The junction shows trimming of 0 bases on V and 3 bases on J, and the gene matches do not reach 0 bases of it. The CDR3 contains 15 residues, cysteine and phenylalanine counted. The only DNA kept is the CDR3, 45 bases in frame from the first base. CDR1 and CDR2 were assigned from the germline V gene as SGDLS and YYNGEE. TCRbeta CDR3 regions were amplified from genomic DNA using the immunoSEQ Assay, a bias-controlled multiplex PCR. Under the source paper's analysis protocol: The number of nucleated cells in each sample was estimated from the amplification of reference gene primers within the assay. To quantify the absolute abundance of each unique TCRbeta CDR3 rearrangement, sequence reads were collapsed and filtered. Productive Simpson clonality was computed per sample as the square root of Simpson's diversity index over productive rearrangements. Held by TCRdb, this immuneACCESS table contains in-frame sequences only and omits some clones. Under half of the omission traces to an unresolved V gene where checked; the cause of the rest is unknown. D and trimming were read from the DNA, whereas the V and J calls and clone size are those reported in that table. In this sample the table shows fewer than 200,000 clones, more than 75% of which occur a single time. Clones ranked in the top ten supply about 2.1% of the sample.

Sequenced input: peripheral blood. The TCR originated in a man between 50 and 59 years old who had recovered from COVID-19. The chain uses TRBV9 and TRBJ2-3; 11 junctional bases match TRBD2. The nucleotide sequence reads as follows: TGTGCCAGCAGCGTAGGACTAGCGGGGACAGATACGCAGTATTTT. Its translation is CASSVGLAGTDTQYF.